One and the same sample provided the 6 T cell receptor beta chains below, sequenced in a study of cytomegalovirus exposure and HLA in healthy donors (dated by TCRdb to 2016 to 2017). Library generation was performed with the immunoSEQ multiplex PCR assay. The multiplex PCR relied on a mix of 60 forward primers for TCR Vbeta segments and 13 reverse primers for TCR Jbeta segments. TCRdb limited this immuneACCESS table to in-frame rearrangements with V and J called. A share of clones is missing; checked studies link under half to unresolved V genes, and the rest is unexplained. The sample table contains around 300,000 clones; only one count was recorded for around four fifths of them. 1.5% to 2% of the sample is in the top ten clones. Sequencing input: PBMCs. The receptors were sampled from a woman in her 40s in good health and CMV-seropositive.

This clone was seen just once. The V gene is TRBV11-1, the J gene TRBJ2-7; D unclear. This CDR3 region has 13 residues. Germline V gene data show CDR1 as SGHAT and CDR2 as FQDESV (reference sequence). Trimming removed 4 bases from V and 2 bases from J, with 9 bases in between. CDR3 sequence: CASSSLRTYEQYF. For the CDR3, the DNA is TGTGCCAGCAGCTCCCTGCGGACCTACGAGCAGTACTTC.

V gene TRBV5-1 combines with J gene TRBJ2-5; tentatively, D is TRBD2 (5 bases). The last part of the DNA fits TRBJ2-7 better; the J call may be wrong. Germline assignment: CDR1 SGHRS and CDR2 YFSETQ. CDR3 length: 15 residues. The CDR3 DNA reads TGCGCCAGCAGCTTGGATTTCGGAGGCTCCTACGAGCAGTACTTC. Protein product: CASSLDFGGSYEQYF.

This chain uses TRBV2 with TRBJ2-3; 8 nucleotides agree with TRBD2. Germline V gene lookup returns CDR1 SNHLY and CDR2 FYNNEI. With 6 bases clipped from V and 2 bases from J, the junction kept 13 bases outside the gene matches. CDR3 size: 17 residues. CDR3 DNA sequence: TGTGCCAGCAGCCCGACGGGGGGGGAGAGTTACACAGATACGCAGTATTTT. This sequence encodes CASSPTGGESYTDTQYF.

This chain joins TRBV15 and TRBJ1-5, with D tentatively TRBD1 (6 bases). CDR3 length equals 17 residues. With 0 bases removed from V and 3 bases from J, the gap between germline ends came to 15 bases. CDR1 is LNHNV, CDR2 YYDKDF, per germline (reference sequence). CDR3 sequence reads: CATSRDRTWTDNQPQHF. In DNA form, the CDR3 reads TGTGCCACCAGCAGAGATCGGACGTGGACAGACAATCAGCCCCAGCATTTT.

The rearrangement joins TRBV2 to TRBJ1-5, with 7 bases matching TRBD1. V shed 6 bases and J 1 base; nucleotides not matched to a gene: 3. The germline CDR1 and CDR2 sequences are SNHLY and FYNNEI. The CDR3 is 14 residues long. CDR3 nucleotides: TGTGCCAGCAGCCAGGGGGTGAGCAATCAGCCCCAGCATTTT. Amino acids: CASSQGVSNQPQHF.

This sequence joins TRBV27 and TRBJ1-5; tentatively, D is TRBD1 (6 bases). V lost 2 bases and J lost 7, with 12 bases in between. CDR1 is MNHEY, CDR2 SMNVEV, per germline (reference sequence). There are 14 residues in the CDR3. Here the CDR3 DNA reads TGTGCCAGCAGTTTAGGGGGGGCAGGACAGCCCCAGCATTTT. Its protein product is CASSLGGAGQPQHF.